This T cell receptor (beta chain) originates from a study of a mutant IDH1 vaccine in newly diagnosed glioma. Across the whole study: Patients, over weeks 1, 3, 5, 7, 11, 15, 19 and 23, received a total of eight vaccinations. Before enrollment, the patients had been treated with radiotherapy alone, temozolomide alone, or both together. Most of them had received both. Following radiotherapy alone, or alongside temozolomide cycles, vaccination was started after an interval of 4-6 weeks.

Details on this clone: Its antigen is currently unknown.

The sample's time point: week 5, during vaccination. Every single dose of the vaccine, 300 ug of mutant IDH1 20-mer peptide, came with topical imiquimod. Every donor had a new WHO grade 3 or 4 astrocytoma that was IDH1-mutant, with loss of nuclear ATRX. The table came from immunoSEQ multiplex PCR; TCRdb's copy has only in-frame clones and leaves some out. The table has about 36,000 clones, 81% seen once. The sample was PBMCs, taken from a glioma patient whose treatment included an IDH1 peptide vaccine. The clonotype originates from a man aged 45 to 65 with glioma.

The CDR3 loop is CASSPGTTNYGYTF. The CDR3, as DNA: TGTGCCAGCAGCCCCGGGACAACTAACTATGGCTACACCTTC. The gene calls are TRBV7-2 and TRBJ1-2; a possible D gene is TRBD1 (6 bases). This CDR3 comprises 14 residues. CDR1 and CDR2 (germline): SGHTA, FQGNSA. Trimming cost V 5 bases and J 0 bases, with 10 bases left between them.